This TCR beta chain was sequenced for a study of blood T cells in healthy people across ages. V lost 6 bases and J lost 5, with 16 bases in between. The germline gives CDR1 KGHSH, CDR2 LQKENI. The CDR3 length is 14 residues. Alongside a J-beta primer mix, a sample-barcoded 5' primer served in a second PCR lasting about 7 to 12 cycles. TCRdb recomputed calls from the 5' RACE reads with MiXCR, one row per CDR3 protein. The profile covers roughly 800,000 distinct CDR3 sequences, with more than 45% appearing a single time and about 20% taken by the ten largest. Sequenced material: blood. The sequence was obtained from a man between 25 and 39 years old in good health. The gene calls are TRBV18 and TRBJ2-5; possibly TRBD2 for D (6 bases). This chain's CDR3 is CASSPSGGMETQYF. The CDR3 DNA reads TGTGCCAGCTCCCCGTCAGGAGGGATGGAGACCCAGTACTTC.